The sequence of this TCR beta chain was determined in a study of early T cells in non-severe SARS-CoV-2 infection (dated by TCRdb to the early 2020s). The study in broad terms: Because TCR sequencing relied on bulk RNA taken from unsorted whole blood, pairing of alpha and beta chains was not possible.

There are many counts of this clonotype. Its recognized antigen is unknown. Base qualities are missing; no much larger clone stands one base away. Libraries were constructed by 5' RACE. These reads were obtained on a NextSeq 500. To correct for sequencing error and PCR bias, the TCR library protocol tagged individual cDNA molecules with unique molecular identifiers. Both TCR alpha and beta chains were sequenced, and tight co-correlation was observed between alpha and beta sequence abundances in each sample. Concerning the study's data processing: Decombinator V4 was used to annotate TCR sequences for V gene, J gene and CDR3. TCRs were defined as expanded if a significant change between any two time points was detected under a Poisson model with p below 0.0001. TCR abundances were normalised to the total number of TCRs sequenced in each sample and reported as counts per million. MAIT TCRs were defined by TRAV1-2 paired with TRAJ12, TRAJ20 or TRAJ33, and iNKT TCRs by TRAV10 paired with TRAJ18. VDJdb, accessed on 1 November 2021, was searched for TCRs annotated for CMV, EBV and SARS-CoV-2, and TCRs annotated for more than one antigen were excluded. The raw public reads went through TCRdb reprocessing: fastp at Q25, MiXCR clone calling, in-frame beta chains kept. CDR3 protein duplicates are merged, each entry listing the most common genes and DNA. TCRdb, not the original authors, processed these V and J calls. For this sample there are 65,000 to 75,000 distinct CDR3 sequences; more than 9% appear just once. 3.5% to 4.5% of the sample lies in the top ten.

The germline V gene sets CDR1 to SGHTA and CDR2 to FQGNSA. The CDR3 covers 14 residues, taking in both the cysteine and the phenylalanine. The read is trimmed to its CDR3 DNA, 42 bases read in frame from base 1. The junction carries 13 bases between V and J, which are trimmed by 0 bases and 8 bases respectively. Paper-wide results and their limitations: VDJdb matching was skewed toward anti-spike CD8 responses and likely underestimated virus-specific expansions, missing private and CD4 specificities.

This was a case-control study nested in a cohort of healthcare workers in London, UK, who had nasopharyngeal swab PCR tests and blood samples taken every week. Healthcare workers were recruited between 23 and 31 March 2020, during the week of the UK lockdown, and were followed weekly for up to roughly 15 weeks. This receptor chain uses TRBV7-2 and TRBJ1-2, with no confident D gene call. The specimen was whole blood. This clonotype was sampled from an adult who was a healthcare worker with PCR-confirmed SARS-CoV-2 infection or an uninfected control (not recorded which). The CDR3 region has the sequence CASSLAAMRSGYTF. The sequence in DNA is TGTGCCAGCAGCTTAGCGGCAATGAGAAGCGGCTACACCTTC.